The 22 T cell receptor beta chains below were found in one sample sequenced in a study of cytomegalovirus exposure and HLA in healthy donors. This table comes from immunoSEQ multiplex PCR, and its TCRdb copy is limited to in-frame clones, with some not included. Of roughly 120,000 clones in the sample, roughly 87% were seen once. The sequenced material came from PBMCs. These TCRs come from a woman between 18 and 29 years old in good health and CMV-seronegative.

The chain employs TRBV6-1 and TRBJ1-6; TRBD1 agrees at 8 bases. Germline assignment: CDR1 MNHNS and CDR2 SASEGT. CDR3 length: 14 amino acids. With V trimmed by 10 bases and J by 4 bases, 6 bases remained unmatched. The CDR3 is CATFQGAYNSPLHF. In nucleotides, the CDR3 is TGTGCCACCTTCCAGGGGGCATATAATTCACCCCTCCACTTT.

The chain recombines TRBV7-2 with TRBJ2-3; D remains unclear. Germline lookup yields CDR1 SGHTA and CDR2 FQGNSA. Trimming removed 5 bases at V and 1 base at J, with 13 bases between. The CDR3 totals 15 residues. CDR3 sequence: CASSVIPRGTDTQYF. Written as DNA, the CDR3 is TGTGCCAGCAGCGTCATACCCCGGGGCACAGATACGCAGTATTTT.

This sequence joins TRBV27 and TRBJ2-1; D might be TRBD1 (5 bases). The CDR3 runs 14 residues. Germline CDR1 and CDR2: MNHEY and SMNVEV (reference sequence). The ends were cut back, 6 bases at V and 4 bases at J, with 13 bases in the middle. Written as DNA, the CDR3 is TGTGCCAGCAGGTCCCGGACATTTTACAATGAGCAGTTCTTC. Amino acids: CASRSRTFYNEQFF.

The chain joins TRBV6-1 to TRBJ2-5; the match to TRBD1 covers 8 bases. This CDR3 is 15 amino acids long. V dropped 5 bases and J dropped 0; count of bases not matched to a gene: 5. Germline V CDR1 and CDR2: MNHNS, SASEGT. The CDR3, as DNA: TGTGCCAGCAGTAAGACCAGGGGGCACCAAGAGACCCAGTACTTC. Protein product: CASSKTRGHQETQYF.

The table lists this clone with a count of one. V is TRBV6-5 and J is TRBJ1-4; 8 nucleotides match TRBD1. The CDR3 spans 15 residues. Germline assignment: CDR1 MNHEY and CDR2 SVGAGI. J gave up 0 bases and V 6 bases, and 3 bases lay outside the gene matches. CDR3 loop: CASRGQAATNEKLFF. In nucleotides, the CDR3 is TGTGCCAGCAGGGGACAGGCTGCAACTAATGAAAAACTGTTTTTT.

The chain joins TRBV28 to TRBJ1-2; 9 bases match TRBD1. CDR3 length: 12 residues. Germline V gene lookup returns CDR1 MDHEN and CDR2 SYDVKM. The ends lost 5 bases at V and 8 bases at J; junction bases unmatched: 3. The CDR3 loop is CASSTGGRGYTF. The CDR3 DNA sequence: TGTGCCAGCAGTACAGGGGGCAGGGGCTACACCTTC.

This chain uses TRBV6-5 with TRBJ2-1; D gene unclear. This CDR3 comprises 13 residues. Trimming pared 2 bases from V and 9 bases from J, leaving 11 bases between. The germline CDR1 and CDR2 sequences are MNHEY and SVGAGI. The CDR3 region has the DNA TGTGCCAGCAGTTACCCGACTCGCGGTGAGCAGTTCTTC. This encodes CASSYPTRGEQFF.

The chain recombines TRBV6-5 with TRBJ1-2; TRBD1 aligns across 7 bases. With V trimmed by 5 bases and J by 0 bases, 3 bases remained unmatched. Germline values: CDR1 MNHEY, CDR2 SVGAGI. The CDR3 totals 14 residues. The CDR3 sequence: CASSTGAPNYGYTF. As DNA, the CDR3 is TGTGCCAGCAGTACAGGGGCCCCTAACTATGGCTACACCTTC.

This rearrangement joins TRBV7-6 to TRBJ2-1; D is possibly TRBD2 (6 bases). The CDR3 spans 16 residues. Germline-derived CDR1 and CDR2 are SGHVS and FNYEAQ. Trimming took off 2 bases at V and 1 base at J, with 12 bases between the two ends. The CDR3 nucleotides read TGTGCCAGCAGCTTATCGGGGACTTCGTCCTACAATGAGCAGTTCTTC. Translated: CASSLSGTSSYNEQFF.

The V gene is TRBV6-5, the J gene TRBJ2-7; tentative D call: TRBD1 (6 bases). This CDR3 has 12 amino acids. Germline V gene data show CDR1 as MNHEY and CDR2 as SVGAGI. Trimming cost V 2 bases and J 7 bases, with 9 bases left between them. CDR3 residues: CASSYVGTEQYF. The CDR3 region has the DNA TGTGCCAGCAGTTACGTGGGGACAGAGCAGTACTTC.

This chain joins TRBV6-8 and TRBJ2-4, with 8 positions matching TRBD1. Germline V gene sequence: CDR1 MNHGY, CDR2 SAAAGT. There are 14 residues in the CDR3. J was trimmed by 4 bases and V by 7 bases; bases with no gene match: 6. The CDR3 DNA reads TGTGCCAGCATTCTTACAGGGGGAAAAAACATTCAGTACTTC. This codes for CASILTGGKNIQYF.

CDR3: CASSLGQATVVNTEAFF. For the CDR3, the DNA is TGTGCCAGCAGCTTAGGCCAGGCGACAGTCGTCAACACTGAAGCTTTCTTT. This chain connects TRBV7-6 to TRBJ1-1; possibly TRBD1 for D (5 bases). The germline V gene encodes CDR1 SGHVS and CDR2 FNYEAQ. This CDR3 contains 17 residues. V was clipped by 1 base and J by 2 bases, with 17 bases between them.

V gene TRBV2 combines with J gene TRBJ1-1; D not certain. V lost 4 bases, J lost 3 bases, and 9 bases lay in between. Germline assignment: CDR1 SNHLY and CDR2 FYNNEI. This CDR3 has 13 amino acids. The DNA of the CDR3 is TGTGCCAGCAGTGGCCACGGAGACACTGAAGCTTTCTTT. Translating gives CASSGHGDTEAFF.

This clone has a single count. The chain links TRBV7-2 to TRBJ1-6, with D possibly matching TRBD1 (6 bases). Between the trimmed V and J ends, which lost 10 bases and 10 bases, there was a span of 20 bases. This CDR3 is built from 14 residues. CDR1 SGHTA and CDR2 FQGNSA come from the germline V gene. The CDR3 loop is CATKSRGASSPLHF. The CDR3 DNA sequence: TGTGCCACAAAGTCCCGGGGGGCGAGCTCACCCCTCCACTTT. The full variable domain, in which reference TRBV7-2 and TRBJ1-6 provide the parts outside the CDR3, is GAGVSQSPSNKVTEKGKDVELRCDPISGHTALYWYRQSLGQGLEFLIYFQGNSAPDKSGLPSDRFSAERTGGSVSTLTIQRTQQEDSAVYLCATKSRGASSPLHFGNGTRLTVT.

This chain links TRBV28 with TRBJ2-7; 7 bases match TRBD1. The germline V gene has CDR1 MDHEN and CDR2 SYDVKM. The V gene end was trimmed by 10 bases and the J gene end by 5 bases; junction bases not matched to a gene: 14. The CDR3 loop spans 14 amino acids. Here the CDR3 reads CATATGQTFNEQYF. For the CDR3, the DNA is TGTGCCACCGCTACGGGACAGACTTTTAACGAGCAGTACTTC.

CDR3 sequence: CASSQEIHPTYNSPLHF. For the CDR3, the DNA is TGCGCCAGCAGCCAAGAGATACACCCCACCTATAATTCACCCCTCCACTTT. V is TRBV4-1 and J is TRBJ1-6; D not resolved. The V end was cut by 0 bases, the J end by 2 bases, with 11 bases between. Germline loops: CDR1 MGHRA, CDR2 YSYEKL. This CDR3 region has 17 residues.

The chain has TRBV28 and TRBJ2-7; 13 bases match TRBD2. The length of the CDR3 is 15 residues. Germline V lookup: CDR1 MDHEN, CDR2 SYDVKM. Trimming at V came to 2 bases and at J to 2 bases, leaving 0 bases not matched to a gene. The CDR3 nucleotides read TGTGCCAGCAGTTTAGGGACTAGCGGGACCTACGAGCAGTACTTC. Translation: CASSLGTSGTYEQYF.

The J gene is TRBJ2-1, the V gene TRBV6-1, with TRBD2 matching over 15 bases. From germline, CDR1 is MNHNS and CDR2 SASEGT. The CDR3 contains 15 residues. V lost 4 bases to trimming and J lost 8 bases; unmatched junction nucleotides: 3. CDR3 in DNA: TGTGCCAGCAGTGGCGGGACTAGCGGGGGGTATGAGCAGTTCTTC. It codes for CASSGGTSGGYEQFF.

This chain uses TRBV7-9 with TRBJ2-7; 8 bases are shared with TRBD1. J was trimmed by 3 bases and V by 5 bases; bases with no gene match: 3. CDR1 SEHNR and CDR2 FQNEAQ come from the germline V gene (reference sequence). This CDR3 is 13 amino acids long. The CDR3 region has the DNA TGTGCCAGCAGCCAGGGACAGGACTACGAGCAGTACTTC. Its protein product is CASSQGQDYEQYF.

This clone occurred a few times. The same CDR3 arises from other DNA sequences in this sample as well. The rearrangement joins TRBV5-1 to TRBJ1-2; no clear D. V gave up 0 bases and J gave up 0 bases, with 6 bases separating them. The CDR3 has 14 residues. Germline lookup yields CDR1 SGHRS and CDR2 YFSETQ. The CDR3 here is CASSLESPNYGYTF. The CDR3 DNA follows: TGCGCCAGCAGCTTGGAGAGTCCTAACTATGGCTACACCTTC.

This chain joins TRBV9 and TRBJ2-3; D remains unclear. In germline, CDR1 is SGDLS, CDR2 YYNGEE. The CDR3 sequence is 11 residues long. With 2 bases removed from V and 6 bases from J, the gap between germline ends came to 4 bases. The CDR3 is CASSVRDTQYF. As DNA, the CDR3 is TGTGCCAGCAGCGTGAGGGATACGCAGTATTTT.

This clone was observed once. This sequence joins TRBV7-2 and TRBJ2-7, with a tentative D call TRBD1 (5 bases). V gave up 7 bases and J gave up 4 bases, with 17 bases separating them. The CDR3 extends over 14 amino acids. Germline V CDR1 and CDR2: SGHTA, FQGNSA. DNA of the CDR3: TGTGCCAGCAAACAACGACTGGGGCCTTACGAGCAGTACTTC. Amino acid sequence: CASKQRLGPYEQYF. The whole variable domain, filled in from reference TRBV7-2 and TRBJ2-7, reads GAGVSQSPSNKVTEKGKDVELRCDPISGHTALYWYRQSLGQGLEFLIYFQGNSAPDKSGLPSDRFSAERTGGSVSTLTIQRTQQEDSAVYLCASKQRLGPYEQYFGPGTRLTVT.